The T cell receptor (beta chain) under discussion was sequenced for a study of T cell responses to AZD1222 COVID-19 vaccine. Study observations and caveats: The donor group comprised mostly white British people and more females; the analysis possibly underestimated clonal diversity. It was only a handful of AZD1222 recipients who were seropositive at baseline.

Profiling relied on immunoSEQ multiplex PCR, and the TCRdb table lists in-frame clones only, not all of them. The data show roughly 150,000 clones, with roughly 92% seen just once and over 8.5% held by the top ten. The CDR3 is 15 residues long. Looked up from germline, CDR1 is SGHDT and CDR2 is YYEEEE. V shed 0 bases, J shed 6 bases, and the junction held 6 bases outside the gene matches. Concerning this clone itself: What it binds is unknown.

The sample was peripheral blood, taken 28 days after the second AZD1222 dose. The receptor was isolated from an adult who received the AZD1222 COVID-19 vaccine. The chain links TRBV5-6 to TRBJ2-3; 8 bases match TRBD2. This CDR3 reads CASSLEWRGADTQYF. In DNA, the CDR3 is TGTGCCAGCAGCTTGGAATGGCGGGGGGCCGATACGCAGTATTTT.